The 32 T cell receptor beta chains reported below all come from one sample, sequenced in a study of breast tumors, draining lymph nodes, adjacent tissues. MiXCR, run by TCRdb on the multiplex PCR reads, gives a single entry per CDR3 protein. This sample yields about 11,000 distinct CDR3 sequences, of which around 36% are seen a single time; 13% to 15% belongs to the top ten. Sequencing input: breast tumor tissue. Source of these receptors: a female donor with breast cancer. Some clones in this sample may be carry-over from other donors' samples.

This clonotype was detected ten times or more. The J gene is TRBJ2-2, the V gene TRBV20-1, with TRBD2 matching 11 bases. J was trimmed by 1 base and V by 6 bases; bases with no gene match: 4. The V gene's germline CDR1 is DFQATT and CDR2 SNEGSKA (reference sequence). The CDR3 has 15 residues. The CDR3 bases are TGCAGTGCGCAACTAGCGGGAGAGAACACCGGGGAGCTGTTTTTT. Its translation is CSAQLAGENTGELFF.

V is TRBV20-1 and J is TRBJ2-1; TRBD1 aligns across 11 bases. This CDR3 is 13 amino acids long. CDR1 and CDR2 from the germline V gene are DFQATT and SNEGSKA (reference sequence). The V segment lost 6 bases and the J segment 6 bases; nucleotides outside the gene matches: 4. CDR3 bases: TGCAGTGCCCTGGGGACAGGGGGCAATGAGCAGTTCTTC. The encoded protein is CSALGTGGNEQFF.

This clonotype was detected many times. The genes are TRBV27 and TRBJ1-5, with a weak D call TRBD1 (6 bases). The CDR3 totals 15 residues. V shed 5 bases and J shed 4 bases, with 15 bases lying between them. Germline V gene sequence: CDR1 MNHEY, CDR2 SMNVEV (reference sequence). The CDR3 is CASSPAGAQNQPQHF. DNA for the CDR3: TGTGCCAGCAGTCCGGCAGGGGCGCAGAATCAGCCCCAGCATTTT.

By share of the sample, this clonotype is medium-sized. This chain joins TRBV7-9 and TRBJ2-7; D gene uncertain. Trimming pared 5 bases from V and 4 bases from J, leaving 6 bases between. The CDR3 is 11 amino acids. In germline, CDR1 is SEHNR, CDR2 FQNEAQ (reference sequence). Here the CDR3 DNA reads TGTGCCAGCAGCCTACCTTACGAGCAGTACTTC. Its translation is CASSLPYEQYF.

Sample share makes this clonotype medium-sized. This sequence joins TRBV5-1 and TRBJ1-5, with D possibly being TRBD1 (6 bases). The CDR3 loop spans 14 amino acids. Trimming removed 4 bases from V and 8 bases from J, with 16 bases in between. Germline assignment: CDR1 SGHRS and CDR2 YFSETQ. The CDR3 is CASSPTGFREPQHF. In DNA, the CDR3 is TGCGCCAGCAGCCCTACAGGGTTCAGGGAGCCCCAGCATTTT.

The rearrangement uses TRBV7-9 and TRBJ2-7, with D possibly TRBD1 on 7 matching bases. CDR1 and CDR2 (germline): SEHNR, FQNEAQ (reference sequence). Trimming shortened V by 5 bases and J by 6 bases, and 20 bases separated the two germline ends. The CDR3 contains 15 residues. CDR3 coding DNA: TGTGCCAGCAGCGGTCCTCGGACAGGAGGGGTCGAGCAGTACTTC. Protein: CASSGPRTGGVEQYF.

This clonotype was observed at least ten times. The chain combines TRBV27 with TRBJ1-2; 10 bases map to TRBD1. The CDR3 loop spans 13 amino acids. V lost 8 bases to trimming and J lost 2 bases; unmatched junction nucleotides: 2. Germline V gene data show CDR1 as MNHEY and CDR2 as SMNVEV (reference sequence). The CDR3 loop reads CASWDRGNYGYTF. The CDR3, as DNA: TGTGCCAGCTGGGACAGGGGAAACTATGGCTACACCTTC.

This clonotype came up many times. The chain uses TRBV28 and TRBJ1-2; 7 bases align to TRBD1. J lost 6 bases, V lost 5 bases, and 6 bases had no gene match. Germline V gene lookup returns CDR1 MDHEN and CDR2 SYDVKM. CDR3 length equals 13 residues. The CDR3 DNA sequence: TGTGCCAGCAGTGGTACAGGGGCGAATGGCTACACCTTC. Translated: CASSGTGANGYTF.

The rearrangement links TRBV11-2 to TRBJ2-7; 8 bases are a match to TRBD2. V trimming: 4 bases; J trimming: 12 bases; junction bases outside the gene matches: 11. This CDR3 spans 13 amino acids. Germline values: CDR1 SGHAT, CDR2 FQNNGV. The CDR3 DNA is TGTGCCAGCAGCTCCCGGGGTAGCGGGGTTTGGTACTTC. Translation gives CASSSRGSGVWYF.

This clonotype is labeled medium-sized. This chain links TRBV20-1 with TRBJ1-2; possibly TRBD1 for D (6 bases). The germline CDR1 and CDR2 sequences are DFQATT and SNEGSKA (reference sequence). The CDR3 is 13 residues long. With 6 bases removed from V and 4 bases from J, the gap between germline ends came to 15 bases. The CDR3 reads CSADPGHSYGYTF. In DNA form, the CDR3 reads TGCAGTGCGGACCCGGGACATTCCTATGGCTACACCTTC.

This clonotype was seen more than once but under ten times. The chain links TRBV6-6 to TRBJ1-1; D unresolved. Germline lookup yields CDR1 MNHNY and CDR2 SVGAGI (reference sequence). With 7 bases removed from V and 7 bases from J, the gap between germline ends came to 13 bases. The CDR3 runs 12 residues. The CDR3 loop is CASIRDGLEAFF. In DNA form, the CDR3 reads TGTGCCAGCATTCGAGACGGTCTTGAAGCTTTCTTT.

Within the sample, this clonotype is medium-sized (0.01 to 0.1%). This CDR3 reads CSARLASSGEQYF. Written as DNA, the CDR3 is TGCAGTGCTCGACTAGCCTCGTCGGGTGAGCAGTACTTC. The chain carries TRBV20-1 and TRBJ2-7; TRBD2 agrees at 7 bases. CDR1 DFQATT and CDR2 SNEGSKA come from the germline V gene (reference sequence). V gave up 5 bases and J gave up 7 bases; unmatched junction bases: 11. The CDR3 has 13 residues.

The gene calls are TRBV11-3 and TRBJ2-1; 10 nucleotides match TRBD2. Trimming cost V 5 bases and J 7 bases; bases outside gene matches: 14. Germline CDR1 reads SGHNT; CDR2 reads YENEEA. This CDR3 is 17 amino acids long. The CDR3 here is CASSGDGSSGSPNEQFF. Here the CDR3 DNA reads TGTGCCAGCAGCGGAGATGGGTCTAGCGGGAGTCCTAATGAGCAGTTCTTC.

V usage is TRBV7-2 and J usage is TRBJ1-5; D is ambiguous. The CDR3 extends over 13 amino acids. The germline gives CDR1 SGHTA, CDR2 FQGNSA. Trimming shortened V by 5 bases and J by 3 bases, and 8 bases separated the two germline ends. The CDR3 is CASSPELNQPQHF. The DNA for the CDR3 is TGTGCCAGCAGCCCAGAACTCAATCAGCCCCAGCATTTT.

For the CDR3, the DNA is TGTGCCAGCAGCCAAGGTTCGGGTGGGAGCAAAAACATTCAGTACTTC. This translates into CASSQGSGGSKNIQYF. V is TRBV3-1 and J is TRBJ2-4; possible D gene TRBD2, 5 bases. CDR1 and CDR2 from the germline V gene are LGHDT and YNNKEL (reference sequence). V lost 1 base and J lost 3, with 13 bases in between. This CDR3 contains 16 residues. The full variable domain, with the rest looked up from reference TRBV3-1 and TRBJ2-4, is DTAVSQTPKYLVTQMGNDKSIKCEQNLGHDTMYWYKQDSKKFLKIMFSYNNKELIINETVPNRFSPKSPDKAHLNLHINSLELGDSAVYFCASSQGSGGSKNIQYFGAGTRLSVL.

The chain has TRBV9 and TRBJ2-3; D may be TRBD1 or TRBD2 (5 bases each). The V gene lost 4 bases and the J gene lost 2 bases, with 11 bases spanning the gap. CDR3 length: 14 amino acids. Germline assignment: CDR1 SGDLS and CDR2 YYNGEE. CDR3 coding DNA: TGTGCCAGCAGCCTCGGTGGGACCACAGATACGCAGTATTTT. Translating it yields CASSLGGTTDTQYF.

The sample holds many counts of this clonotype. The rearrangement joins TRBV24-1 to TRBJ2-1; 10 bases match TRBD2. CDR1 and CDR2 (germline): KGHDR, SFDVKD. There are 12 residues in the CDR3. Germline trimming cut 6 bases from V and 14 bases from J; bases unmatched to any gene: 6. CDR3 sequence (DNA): TGTGCCACCAGTAAAAGCAGCGGGAGGGAGTTCTTC. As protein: CATSKSSGREFF.

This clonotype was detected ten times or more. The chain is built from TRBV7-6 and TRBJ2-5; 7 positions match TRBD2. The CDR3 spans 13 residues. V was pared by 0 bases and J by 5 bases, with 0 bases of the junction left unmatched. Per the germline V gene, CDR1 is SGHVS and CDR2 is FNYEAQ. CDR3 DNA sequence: TGTGCCAGCAGCTTAGCGGGGGGGGAGACCCAGTACTTC. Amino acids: CASSLAGGETQYF.

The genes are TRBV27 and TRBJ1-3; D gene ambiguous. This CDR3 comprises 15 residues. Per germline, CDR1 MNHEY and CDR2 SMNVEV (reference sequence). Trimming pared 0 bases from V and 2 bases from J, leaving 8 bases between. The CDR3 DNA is TGTGCCAGCAGTTTATCCGGCTTCCCTGGAAACACCATATATTTT. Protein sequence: CASSLSGFPGNTIYF.

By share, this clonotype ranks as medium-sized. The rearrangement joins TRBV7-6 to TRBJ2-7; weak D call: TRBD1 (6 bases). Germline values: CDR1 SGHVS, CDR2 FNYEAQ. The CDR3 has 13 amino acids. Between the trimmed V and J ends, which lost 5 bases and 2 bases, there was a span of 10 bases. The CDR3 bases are TGTGCCAGCAGCCAGGGACATGCCTACGAGCAGTACTTC. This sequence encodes CASSQGHAYEQYF.

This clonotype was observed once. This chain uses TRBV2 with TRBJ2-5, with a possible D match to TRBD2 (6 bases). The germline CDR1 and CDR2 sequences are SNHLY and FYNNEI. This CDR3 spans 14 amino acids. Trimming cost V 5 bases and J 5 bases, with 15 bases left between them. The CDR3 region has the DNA TGTGCCAGCAGTTTAGCGGAGGGGTGGGAGACCCAGTACTTC. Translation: CASSLAEGWETQYF.

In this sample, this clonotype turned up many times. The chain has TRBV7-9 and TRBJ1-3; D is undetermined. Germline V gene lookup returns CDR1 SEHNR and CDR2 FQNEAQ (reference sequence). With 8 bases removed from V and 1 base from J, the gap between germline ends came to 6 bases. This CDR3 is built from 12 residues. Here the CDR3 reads CASEVSGNTIYF. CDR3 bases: TGTGCCAGCGAAGTATCTGGAAACACCATATATTTT. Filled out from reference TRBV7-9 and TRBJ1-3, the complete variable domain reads DTGVSQNPRHKITKRGQNVTFRCDPISEHNRLYWYRQTLGQGPEFLTYFQNEAQLEKSRLLSDRFSAERPKGSFSTLEIQRTEQGDSAMYLCASEVSGNTIYFGEGSWLTVV.

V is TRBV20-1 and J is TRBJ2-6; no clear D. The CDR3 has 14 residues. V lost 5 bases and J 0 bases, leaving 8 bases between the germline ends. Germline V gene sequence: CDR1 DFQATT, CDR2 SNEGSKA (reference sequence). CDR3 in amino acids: CSAERDSGANVLTF. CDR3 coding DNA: TGCAGTGCTGAGAGAGACTCTGGGGCCAACGTCCTGACTTTC.

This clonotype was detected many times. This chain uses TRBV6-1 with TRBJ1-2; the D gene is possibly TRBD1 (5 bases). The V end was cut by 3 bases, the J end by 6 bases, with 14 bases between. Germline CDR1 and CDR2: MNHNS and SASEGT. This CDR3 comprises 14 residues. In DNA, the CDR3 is TGTGCCAGCAGTGAGCTGGGGGGAGGGCATGGCTACACCTTC. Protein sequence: CASSELGGGHGYTF.

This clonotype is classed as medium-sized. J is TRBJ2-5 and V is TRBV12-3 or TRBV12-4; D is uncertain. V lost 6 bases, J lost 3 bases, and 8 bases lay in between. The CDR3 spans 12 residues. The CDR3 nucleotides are TGTGCCAGCAGCCTTGGTAAAGAGACCCAGTACTTC. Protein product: CASSLGKETQYF.

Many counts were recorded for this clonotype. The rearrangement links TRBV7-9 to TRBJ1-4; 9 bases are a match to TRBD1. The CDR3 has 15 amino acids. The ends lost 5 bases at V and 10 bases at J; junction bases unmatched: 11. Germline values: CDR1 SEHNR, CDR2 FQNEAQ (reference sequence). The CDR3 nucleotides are TGTGCCAGCAGCACAGAGGACAGGGGCGGGCGAAAACTGTTTTTT. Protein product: CASSTEDRGGRKLFF.

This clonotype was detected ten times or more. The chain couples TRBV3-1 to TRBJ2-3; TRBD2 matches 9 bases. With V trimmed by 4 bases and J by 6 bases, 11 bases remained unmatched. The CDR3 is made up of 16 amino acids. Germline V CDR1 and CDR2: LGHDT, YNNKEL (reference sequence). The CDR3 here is CASSPSGAGGRDTQYF. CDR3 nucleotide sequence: TGTGCCAGCAGCCCCTCGGGAGCGGGGGGCCGGGATACGCAGTATTTT.

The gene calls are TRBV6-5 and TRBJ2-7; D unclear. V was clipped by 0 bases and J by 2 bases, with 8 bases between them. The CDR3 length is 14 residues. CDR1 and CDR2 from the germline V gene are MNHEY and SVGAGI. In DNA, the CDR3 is TGTGCCAGCAGTTACTCCCCCAGAACCTACGAGCAGTACTTC. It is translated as CASSYSPRTYEQYF.

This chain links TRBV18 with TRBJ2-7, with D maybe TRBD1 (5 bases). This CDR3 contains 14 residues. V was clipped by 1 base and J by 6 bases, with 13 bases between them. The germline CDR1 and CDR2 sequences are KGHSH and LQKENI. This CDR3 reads CASSPQVRGSEQYF. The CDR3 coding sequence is TGTGCCAGCTCACCACAAGTAAGGGGCAGCGAGCAGTACTTC.

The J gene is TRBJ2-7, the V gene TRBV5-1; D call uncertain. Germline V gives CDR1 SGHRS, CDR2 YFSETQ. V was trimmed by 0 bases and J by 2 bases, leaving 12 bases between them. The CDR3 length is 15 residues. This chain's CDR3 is CASSLVAGAPYEQYF. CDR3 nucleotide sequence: TGCGCCAGCAGCTTGGTAGCCGGAGCCCCCTACGAGCAGTACTTC.

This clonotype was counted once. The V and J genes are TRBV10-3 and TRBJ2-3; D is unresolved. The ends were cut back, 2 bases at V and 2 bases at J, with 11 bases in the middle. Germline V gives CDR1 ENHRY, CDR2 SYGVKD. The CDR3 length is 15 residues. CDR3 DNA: TGTGCCATCAGTGAGCCTACGGGCCTCACAGATACGCAGTATTTT. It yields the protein CAISEPTGLTDTQYF.

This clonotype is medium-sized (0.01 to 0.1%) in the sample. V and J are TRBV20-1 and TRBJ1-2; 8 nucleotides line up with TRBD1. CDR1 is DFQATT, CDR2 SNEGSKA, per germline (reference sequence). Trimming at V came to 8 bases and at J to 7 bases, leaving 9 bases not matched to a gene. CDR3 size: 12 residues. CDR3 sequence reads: CSSEDRVSGYTF. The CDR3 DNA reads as TGCAGTTCCGAGGACAGGGTCTCTGGCTACACCTTC.